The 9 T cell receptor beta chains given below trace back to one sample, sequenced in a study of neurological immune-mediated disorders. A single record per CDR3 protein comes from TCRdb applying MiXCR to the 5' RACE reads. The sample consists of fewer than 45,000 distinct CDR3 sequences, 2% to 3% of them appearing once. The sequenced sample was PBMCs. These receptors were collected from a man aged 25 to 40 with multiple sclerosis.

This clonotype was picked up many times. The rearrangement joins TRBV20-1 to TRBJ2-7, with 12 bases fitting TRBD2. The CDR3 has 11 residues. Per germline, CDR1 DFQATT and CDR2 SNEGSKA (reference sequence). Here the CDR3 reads CRGLAGSEQYF. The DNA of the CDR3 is TGCAGAGGACTAGCGGGGAGCGAGCAGTACTTC.

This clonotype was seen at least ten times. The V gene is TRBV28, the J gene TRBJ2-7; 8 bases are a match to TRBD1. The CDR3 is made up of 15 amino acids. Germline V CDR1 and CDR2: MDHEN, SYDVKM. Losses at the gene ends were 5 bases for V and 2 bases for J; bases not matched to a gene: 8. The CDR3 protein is CASSLSGTGAYEQYF. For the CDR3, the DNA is TGTGCCAGCAGTCTCTCCGGGACAGGAGCCTACGAGCAGTACTTC.

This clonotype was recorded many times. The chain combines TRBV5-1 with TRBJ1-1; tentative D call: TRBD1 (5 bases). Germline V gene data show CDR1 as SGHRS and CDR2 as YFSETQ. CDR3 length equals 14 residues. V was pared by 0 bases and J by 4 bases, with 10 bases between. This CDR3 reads CASSLDVGVTEAFF. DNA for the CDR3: TGCGCCAGCAGCTTGGATGTGGGGGTCACTGAAGCTTTCTTT. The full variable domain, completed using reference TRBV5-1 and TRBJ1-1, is KAGVTQTPRYLIKTRGQQVTLSCSPISGHRSVSWYQQTPGQGLQFLFEYFSETQRNKGNFPGRFSGRQFSNSRSEMNVSTLELGDSALYLCASSLDVGVTEAFFGQGTRLTVV.

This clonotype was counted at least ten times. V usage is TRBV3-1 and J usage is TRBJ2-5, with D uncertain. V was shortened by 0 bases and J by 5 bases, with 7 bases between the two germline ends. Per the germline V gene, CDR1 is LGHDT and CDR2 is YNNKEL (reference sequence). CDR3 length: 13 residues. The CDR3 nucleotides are TGTGCCAGCAGCCAAGATCTGGGGGAGACCCAGTACTTC. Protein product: CASSQDLGETQYF.

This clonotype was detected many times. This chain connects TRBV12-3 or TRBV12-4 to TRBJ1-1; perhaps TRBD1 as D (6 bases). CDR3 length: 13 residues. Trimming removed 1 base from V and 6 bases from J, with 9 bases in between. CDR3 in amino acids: CASSLGGLAEAFF. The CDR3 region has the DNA TGTGCCAGCAGTTTAGGGGGGCTCGCTGAAGCTTTCTTT.

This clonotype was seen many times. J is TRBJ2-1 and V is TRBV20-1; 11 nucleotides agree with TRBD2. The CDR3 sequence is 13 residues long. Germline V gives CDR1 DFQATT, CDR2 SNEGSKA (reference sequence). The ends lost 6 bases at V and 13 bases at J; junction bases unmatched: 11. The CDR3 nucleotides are TGCAGTGCCAAACTAGCGGGGGTTTGGAACCAGTTCTTC. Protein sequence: CSAKLAGVWNQFF.

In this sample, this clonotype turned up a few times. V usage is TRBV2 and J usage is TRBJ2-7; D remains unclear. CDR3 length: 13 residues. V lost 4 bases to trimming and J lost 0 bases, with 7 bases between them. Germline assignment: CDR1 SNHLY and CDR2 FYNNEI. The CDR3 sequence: CASSVRPSYEQYF. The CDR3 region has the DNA TGTGCCAGCAGTGTCCGCCCCTCCTACGAGCAGTACTTC. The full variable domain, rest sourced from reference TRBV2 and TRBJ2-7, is EPEVTQTPSHQVTQMGQEVILRCVPISNHLYFYWYRQILGQKVEFLVSFYNNEISEKSEIFDDQFSVERPDGSNFTLKIRSTKLEDSAMYFCASSVRPSYEQYFGPGTRLTVT.

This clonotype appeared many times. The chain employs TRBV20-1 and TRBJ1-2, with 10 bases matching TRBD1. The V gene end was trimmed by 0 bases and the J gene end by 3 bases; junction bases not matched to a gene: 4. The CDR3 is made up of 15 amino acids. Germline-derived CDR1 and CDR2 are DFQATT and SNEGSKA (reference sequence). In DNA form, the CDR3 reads TGCAGTGCTAGAGATCGACAGGGGGCGTACTATGGCTACACCTTC. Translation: CSARDRQGAYYGYTF.

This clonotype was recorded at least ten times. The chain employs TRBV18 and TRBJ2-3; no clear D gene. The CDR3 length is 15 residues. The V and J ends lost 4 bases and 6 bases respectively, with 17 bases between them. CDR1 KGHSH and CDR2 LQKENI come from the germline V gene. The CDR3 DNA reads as TGTGCCAGCTCACGATATCCGGGCGAACCGGATACGCAGTATTTT. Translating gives CASSRYPGEPDTQYF. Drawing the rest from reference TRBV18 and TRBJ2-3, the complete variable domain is NAGVMQNPRHLVRRRGQEARLRCSPMKGHSHVYWYRQLPEEGLKFMVYLQKENIIDESGMPKERFSAEFPKEGPSILRIQQVVRGDSAAYFCASSRYPGEPDTQYFGPGTRLTVL.